Listed below are T cell receptor beta chains from one sample, sequenced in a study of T-cell memory formation after mild COVID-19. TCRdb reanalysed the 5' RACE reads using MiXCR and keeps one entry per CDR3 protein. Of around 250,000 distinct CDR3 sequences in the sample, over 9% are singletons; the top ten hold 20% to 25%. Sequences were obtained from PBMCs or a T cell subset sorted from them (not recorded which). These receptors were collected from a man aged 18 to 30 who had mild COVID-19 (a few samples of this study predate the infection). Cell type and time point are not known. Both conserved end residues are part of each CDR3. The D gene is left open where the match is weak. Clone sizes are given selectively: once, few, many, or a class where the clone is expanded.

size: NA
V: TRBV4-1
D: NA
J: TRBJ2-3
CDR3: CASSQEAGAADTQYF
DNA: TGCGCCAGCAGCCAAGAGGCGGGGGCAGCAGATACGCAGTATTTT

size: few
V: TRBV7-9
D: NA
J: TRBJ1-4
CDR3: CASSMLDSANEKLFF
DNA: TGTGCCAGCAGCATGCTCGACAGCGCTAATGAAAAACTGTTTTTT

size: many
V: TRBV7-3
D: TRBD2
J: TRBJ2-1
CDR3: CASSLSGGGTDEQFF
DNA: TGTGCCAGCAGCTTATCCGGCGGGGGGACGGATGAGCAGTTCTTC

size: few
V: TRBV6-5
D: NA
J: TRBJ1-2
CDR3: CASSSSGHYGYTF
DNA: TGTGCCAGCAGCTCCTCGGGACACTATGGCTACACCTTC

size: NA
V: TRBV5-1
D: NA
J: TRBJ1-1
CDR3: CASKTENTEAFF
DNA: TGCGCCAGTAAGACAGAGAACACTGAAGCTTTCTTT

size: NA
V: TRBV5-1
D: NA
J: TRBJ2-1
CDR3: CASSRNKDSSYNEQFF
DNA: TGCGCCAGCAGCCGGAATAAGGACAGCTCCTACAATGAGCAGTTCTTC

size: NA
V: TRBV20-1
D: TRBD1
J: TRBJ2-2
CDR3: CSARQLGTGSAGELFF
DNA: TGCAGTGCCCGGCAACTTGGGACAGGGTCAGCCGGGGAGCTGTTTTTT

size: NA
V: TRBV20-1
D: TRBD2
J: TRBJ2-1
CDR3: CSARTLAGGRLFGQFF
DNA: TGCAGTGCTAGAACCCTAGCGGGGGGCCGTCTTTTCGGGCAGTTCTTC

size: NA
V: TRBV5-1
D: NA
J: TRBJ2-3
CDR3: CASSFQGWPDTQYF
DNA: TGCGCCAGCAGCTTTCAGGGATGGCCAGATACGCAGTATTTT

size: few
V: TRBV4-2
D: NA
J: TRBJ2-5
CDR3: CASSQEAQRETQYF
DNA: TGTGCCAGCAGCCAAGAGGCCCAGAGGGAGACCCAGTACTTC

size: many
V: TRBV10-3
D: NA
J: TRBJ2-5
CDR3: CAIAEEQLAQYF
DNA: TGTGCCATCGCGGAGGAACAGCTGGCCCAGTACTTC

size: NA
V: TRBV7-9
D: TRBD1
J: TRBJ1-2
CDR3: CASSPRQGGGGYTF
DNA: TGTGCCAGCAGCCCTCGACAGGGAGGGGGCGGCTACACCTTC

size: NA
V: TRBV10-3
D: NA
J: TRBJ1-2
CDR3: CAIGAGNYYGYTF
DNA: TGTGCCATCGGGGCGGGGAACTATTATGGCTACACCTTC

size: many
V: TRBV5-1
D: NA
J: TRBJ2-1
CDR3: CASSPAGYNEQFF
DNA: TGCGCCAGCAGCCCGGCCGGGTACAATGAGCAGTTCTTC

size: NA
V: TRBV4-3
D: TRBD1
J: TRBJ1-1
CDR3: CASSQKLQGDTEAFF
DNA: TGCGCCAGCAGCCAAAAGTTACAGGGGGATACTGAAGCTTTCTTT

size: NA
V: TRBV7-9
D: TRBD2
J: TRBJ2-3
CDR3: CASSPGTSVHTQYF
DNA: TGTGCCAGCAGCCCCGGGACTAGCGTACATACGCAGTATTTT

size: few
V: TRBV5-1
D: TRBD1
J: TRBJ1-6
CDR3: CASSYGQGATNSPLHF
DNA: TGCGCCAGCAGCTACGGACAGGGGGCGACTAATTCACCCCTCCACTTT

size: few
V: TRBV7-7
D: TRBD1
J: TRBJ2-5
CDR3: CASSSTGRQETQYF
DNA: TGTGCTAGCAGCTCGACAGGGCGACAAGAGACCCAGTACTTC

size: few
V: TRBV10-3
D: TRBD1
J: TRBJ1-1
CDR3: CAISRETGGTEAFF
DNA: TGTGCCATCAGTCGCGAAACAGGGGGCACTGAAGCTTTCTTT

size: few
V: TRBV29-1
D: NA
J: TRBJ2-1
CDR3: CSIEASNNEQFF
DNA: TGCAGCATTGAGGCTAGCAACAATGAGCAGTTCTTC

size: NA
V: TRBV4-1
D: TRBD1
J: TRBJ1-2
CDR3: CASSHATGLLDGYTF
DNA: TGCGCCAGCAGCCACGCGACAGGGCTTCTCGATGGCTACACCTTC

size: NA
V: TRBV18
D: TRBD1
J: TRBJ2-3
CDR3: CASHDTGGSSYF
DNA: TGTGCCAGCCACGATACAGGGGGGAGTTCGTATTTT

size: NA
V: TRBV7-2
D: NA
J: TRBJ2-4
CDR3: CASSLTRQGRNIQYF
DNA: TGTGCCAGCAGCTTGACACGCCAGGGTAGAAACATTCAGTACTTC

size: few
V: TRBV9
D: NA
J: TRBJ2-2
CDR3: CASSVGPSPGELFF
DNA: TGTGCCAGCAGCGTAGGTCCCTCTCCCGGGGAGCTGTTTTTT

size: NA
V: TRBV6-4
D: NA
J: TRBJ1-2
CDR3: CASSDEHEVYGYTF
DNA: TGTGCCAGCAGTGACGAACACGAAGTCTATGGCTACACCTTC

size: NA
V: TRBV27
D: NA
J: TRBJ1-2
CDR3: CASSSRFYGYTF
DNA: TGTGCCAGCAGTTCCCGATTTTATGGCTACACCTTC

size: NA
V: TRBV9
D: TRBD2
J: TRBJ2-2
CDR3: CASSHRTSPNTGELFF
DNA: TGTGCCAGCAGCCACAGGACTAGCCCTAACACCGGGGAGCTGTTTTTT

size: NA
V: TRBV20-1
D: TRBD2
J: TRBJ2-7
CDR3: CSARTSGAYEQYF
DNA: TGCAGTGCTAGGACTAGCGGGGCCTACGAGCAGTACTTC

size: NA
V: TRBV7-9
D: TRBD1
J: TRBJ1-2
CDR3: CASSPETGNYGYTF
DNA: TGTGCCAGCAGCCCTGAGACAGGGAACTATGGCTACACCTTC

size: few
V: TRBV18
D: NA
J: TRBJ2-7
CDR3: CASSPAAKTYEQYF
DNA: TGTGCCAGCTCACCGGCGGCCAAAACCTACGAGCAGTACTTC

size: many
V: TRBV6-1
D: TRBD2
J: TRBJ2-3
CDR3: CASSEVLAGGTDTQYF
DNA: TGTGCCAGCAGTGAAGTTTTAGCGGGGGGCACAGATACGCAGTATTTT

size: NA
V: TRBV2
D: NA
J: TRBJ2-5
CDR3: CASMLETQYF
DNA: TGTGCCAGCATGCTAGAGACCCAGTACTTC

size: few
V: TRBV12-3/TRBV12-4
D: NA
J: TRBJ2-3
CDR3: CASSLPGATGTQYF
DNA: TGTGCCAGCAGTTTACCGGGGGCAACGGGTACGCAGTATTTT

size: NA
V: TRBV28
D: NA
J: TRBJ1-4
CDR3: CASRGMAGNEKLFF
DNA: TGTGCCAGCAGGGGGATGGCTGGGAATGAAAAACTGTTTTTT

size: few
V: TRBV10-3
D: TRBD2
J: TRBJ2-7
CDR3: CAIRGGIEQYF
DNA: TGTGCCATCAGGGGGGGGATCGAGCAGTACTTC

size: NA
V: TRBV5-6
D: TRBD2
J: TRBJ2-3
CDR3: CASSPPGLAGVDTQYF
DNA: TGTGCCAGCAGTCCTCCGGGACTAGCGGGGGTAGATACGCAGTATTTT

size: NA
V: TRBV5-1
D: NA
J: TRBJ2-1
CDR3: CASAPGTPNNEQFF
DNA: TGCGCCAGCGCTCCCGGGACACCTAACAATGAGCAGTTCTTC

size: few
V: TRBV7-2
D: TRBD1
J: TRBJ1-2
CDR3: CASSRAVRGDNGYTF
DNA: TGTGCCAGCAGCCGGGCTGTCAGGGGGGATAATGGCTACACCTTC

size: NA
V: TRBV10-3
D: NA
J: TRBJ1-5
CDR3: CAISELSNQPQHF
DNA: TGTGCCATCAGTGAATTATCGAATCAGCCCCAGCATTTT

size: NA
V: TRBV7-2
D: TRBD1
J: TRBJ2-3
CDR3: CASSSGTGRDTQYF
DNA: TGTGCCAGCAGTTCAGGGACAGGGAGGGATACGCAGTATTTT

size: few
V: TRBV2
D: NA
J: TRBJ1-2
CDR3: CASSTVDSPYGYTF
DNA: TGTGCCAGCTCGACCGTAGACTCTCCCTATGGCTACACCTTC

size: many
V: TRBV4-1
D: NA
J: TRBJ1-5
CDR3: CASSQVRQDNQPQHF
DNA: TGCGCCAGCAGCCAAGTGCGACAGGACAATCAGCCCCAGCATTTT

size: few
V: TRBV5-4
D: NA
J: TRBJ2-5
CDR3: CASSLEEKETQYF
DNA: TGTGCCAGCAGCTTGGAGGAGAAGGAGACCCAGTACTTC

size: many
V: TRBV21-1
D: NA
J: TRBJ2-6
CDR3: CASSLFRQGSSSGANVLTF
DNA: TGTGCCAGCTCCCTCTTTAGACAGGGGTCAAGCTCTGGGGCCAACGTCCTGACTTTC

size: many
V: TRBV7-9
D: TRBD2
J: TRBJ2-5
CDR3: CASSSGLVSETQYF
DNA: TGTGCCAGCAGTTCGGGACTAGTATCCGAGACCCAGTACTTC

size: few
V: TRBV5-5
D: NA
J: TRBJ2-2
CDR3: CASSDTYTGELFF
DNA: TGTGCCAGCAGCGACACTTACACCGGGGAGCTGTTTTTT

size: few
V: TRBV6-5
D: NA
J: TRBJ1-2
CDR3: CASSRDISIPPRTF
DNA: TGTGCCAGCAGCCGGGACATATCTATCCCCCCTCGCACCTTC

size: few
V: TRBV5-1
D: TRBD2
J: TRBJ2-5
CDR3: CASSRSSGGLQETQYF
DNA: TGCGCCAGCAGCAGATCTAGCGGGGGGCTACAAGAGACCCAGTACTTC

size: NA
V: TRBV18
D: NA
J: TRBJ1-1
CDR3: CASSLQQGTEAFF
DNA: TGTGCCAGCTCACTACAACAGGGAACTGAAGCTTTCTTT

size: few
V: TRBV20-1
D: NA
J: TRBJ1-1
CDR3: CSARDALVLTEAFF
DNA: TGCAGTGCTAGAGATGCCCTGGTCCTCACTGAAGCTTTCTTT

size: few
V: TRBV9
D: TRBD1
J: TRBJ2-5
CDR3: CASSARQGRLETQYF
DNA: TGTGCCAGCAGCGCTCGACAGGGGCGTTTGGAGACCCAGTACTTC

size: NA
V: TRBV6-6
D: NA
J: TRBJ1-5
CDR3: CAAGSNQPQHF
DNA: TGTGCCGCAGGGAGCAATCAGCCCCAGCATTTT

size: NA
V: TRBV4-1
D: NA
J: TRBJ2-1
CDR3: CASSQETDVWGNEQFF
DNA: TGCGCCAGCAGCCAAGAAACAGACGTTTGGGGCAATGAGCAGTTCTTC

size: few
V: TRBV12-3/TRBV12-4
D: NA
J: TRBJ2-7
CDR3: CASSLDHEQYF
DNA: TGTGCCAGCAGTTTAGACCACGAGCAGTACTTC

size: few
V: TRBV4-2
D: TRBD2
J: TRBJ2-3
CDR3: CASSPESGTSGGGTDTQYF
DNA: TGTGCCAGCAGCCCGGAGTCCGGGACTAGCGGGGGGGGCACAGATACGCAGTATTTT